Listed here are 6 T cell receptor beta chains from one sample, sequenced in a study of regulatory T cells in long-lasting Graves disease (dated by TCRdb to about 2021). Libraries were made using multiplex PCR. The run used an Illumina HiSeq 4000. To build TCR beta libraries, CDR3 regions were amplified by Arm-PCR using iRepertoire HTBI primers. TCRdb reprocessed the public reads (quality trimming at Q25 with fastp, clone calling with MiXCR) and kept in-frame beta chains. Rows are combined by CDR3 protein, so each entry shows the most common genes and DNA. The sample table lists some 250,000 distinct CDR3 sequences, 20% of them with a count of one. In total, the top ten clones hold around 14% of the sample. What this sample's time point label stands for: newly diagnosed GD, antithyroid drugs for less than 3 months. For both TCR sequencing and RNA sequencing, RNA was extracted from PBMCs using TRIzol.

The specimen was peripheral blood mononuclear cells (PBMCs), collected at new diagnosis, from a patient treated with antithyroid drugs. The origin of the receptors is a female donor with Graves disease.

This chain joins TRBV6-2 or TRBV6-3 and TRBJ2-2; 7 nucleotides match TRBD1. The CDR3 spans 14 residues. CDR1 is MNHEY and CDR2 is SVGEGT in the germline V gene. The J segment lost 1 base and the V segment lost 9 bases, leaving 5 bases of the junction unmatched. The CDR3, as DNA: TGTGCCAGAACAGGGGACAAGAACACCGGGGAGCTGTTTTTT. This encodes CARTGDKNTGELFF.

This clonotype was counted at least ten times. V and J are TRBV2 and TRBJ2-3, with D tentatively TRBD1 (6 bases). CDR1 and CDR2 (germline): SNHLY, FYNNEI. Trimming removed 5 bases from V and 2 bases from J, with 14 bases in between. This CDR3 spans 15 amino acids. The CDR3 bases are TGTGCCAGCAGTAAGACAGGTACCTACACAGATACGCAGTATTTT. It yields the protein CASSKTGTYTDTQYF. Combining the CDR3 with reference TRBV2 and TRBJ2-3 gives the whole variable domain EPEVTQTPSHQVTQMGQEVILRCVPISNHLYFYWYRQILGQKVEFLVSFYNNEISEKSEIFDDQFSVERPDGSNFTLKIRSTKLEDSAMYFCASSKTGTYTDTQYFGPGTRLTVL.

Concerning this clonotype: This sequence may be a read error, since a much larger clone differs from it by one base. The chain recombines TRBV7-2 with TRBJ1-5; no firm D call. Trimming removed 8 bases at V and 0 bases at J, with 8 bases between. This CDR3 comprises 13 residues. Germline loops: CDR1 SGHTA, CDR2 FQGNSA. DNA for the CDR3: TGTGCCAGCGCCACAGATAGCAATCAGCCCCAGCATTTT. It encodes CASATDSNQPQHF.

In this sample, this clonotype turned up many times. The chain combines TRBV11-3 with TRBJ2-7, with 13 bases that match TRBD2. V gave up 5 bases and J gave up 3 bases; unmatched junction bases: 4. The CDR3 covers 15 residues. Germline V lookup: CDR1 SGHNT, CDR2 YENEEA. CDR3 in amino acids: CASSTGTSGDYEQYF. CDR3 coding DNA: TGTGCCAGCAGCACCGGGACTAGCGGGGACTACGAGCAGTACTTC.

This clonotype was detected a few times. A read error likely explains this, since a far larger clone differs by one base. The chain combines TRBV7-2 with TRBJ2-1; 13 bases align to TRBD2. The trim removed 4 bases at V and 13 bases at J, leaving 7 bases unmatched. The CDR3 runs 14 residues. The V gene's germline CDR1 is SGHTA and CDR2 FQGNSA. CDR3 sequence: CASSSGLAGQTQFF. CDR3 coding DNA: TGTGCCAGCAGCTCGGGACTAGCGGGACAGACCCAGTTCTTC.

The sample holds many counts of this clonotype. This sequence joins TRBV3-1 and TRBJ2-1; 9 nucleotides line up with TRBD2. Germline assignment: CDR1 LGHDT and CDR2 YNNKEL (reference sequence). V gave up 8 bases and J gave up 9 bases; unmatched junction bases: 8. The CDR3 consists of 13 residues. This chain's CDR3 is CASGGTSQGEQFF. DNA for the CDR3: TGTGCCAGCGGGGGGACTAGCCAGGGTGAGCAGTTCTTC.